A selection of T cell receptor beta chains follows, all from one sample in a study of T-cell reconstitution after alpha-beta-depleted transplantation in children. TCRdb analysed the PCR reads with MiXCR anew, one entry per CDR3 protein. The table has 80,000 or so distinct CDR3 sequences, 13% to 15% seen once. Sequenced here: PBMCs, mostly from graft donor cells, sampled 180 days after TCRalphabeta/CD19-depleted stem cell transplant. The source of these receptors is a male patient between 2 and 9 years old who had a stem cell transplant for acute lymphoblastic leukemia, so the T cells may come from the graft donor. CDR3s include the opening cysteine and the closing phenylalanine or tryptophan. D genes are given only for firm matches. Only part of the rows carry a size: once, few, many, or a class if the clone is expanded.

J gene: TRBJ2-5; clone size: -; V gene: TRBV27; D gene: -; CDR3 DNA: TGTGCCAGCAGTGGCGGACTTCAAGAGACCCAGTACTTC; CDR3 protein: CASSGGLQETQYF
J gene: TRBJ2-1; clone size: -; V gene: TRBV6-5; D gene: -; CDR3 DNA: TGTGCCAGCATCGGCTACAATGAGCAGTTCTTC; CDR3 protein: CASIGYNEQFF
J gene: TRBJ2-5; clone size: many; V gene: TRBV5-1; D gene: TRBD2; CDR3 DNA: TGCGCCAGCTACCCGCGGTCTAGCGGCCCCTCGGCCCAGTACTTC; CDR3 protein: CASYPRSSGPSAQYF
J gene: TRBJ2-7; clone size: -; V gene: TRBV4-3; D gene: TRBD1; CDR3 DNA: TGCGCCAGCAGCCAAGATCTCGGGACAGGGGATCCCTACGAGCAGTACTTC; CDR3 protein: CASSQDLGTGDPYEQYF
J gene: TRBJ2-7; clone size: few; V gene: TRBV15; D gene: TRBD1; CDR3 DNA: TGTGCCACCAGCAGAGTGCGGGACAGGGGAGCCAACGAGCAGTACTTC; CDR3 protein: CATSRVRDRGANEQYF
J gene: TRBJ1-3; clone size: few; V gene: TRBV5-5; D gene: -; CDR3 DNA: TGTGCCAGCAGTCCAGGACAGTTTCTGCGCTCTGGAAACACCATATATTTT; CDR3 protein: CASSPGQFLRSGNTIYF
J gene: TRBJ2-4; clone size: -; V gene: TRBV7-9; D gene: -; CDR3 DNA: TGTGCCAGCAGCTTAGACTTAATAGCCAAAAACATTCAGTACTTC; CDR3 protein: CASSLDLIAKNIQYF
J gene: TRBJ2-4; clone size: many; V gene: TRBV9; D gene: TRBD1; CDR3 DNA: TGTGCCAGCAGCGTTGGGACAGGGGGCACAAACATTCAGTACTTC; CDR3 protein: CASSVGTGGTNIQYF
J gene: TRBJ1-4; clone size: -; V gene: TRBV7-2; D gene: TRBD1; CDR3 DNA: TGTGCCAGCAGGCAGGGACAGGCATTGAATGAAAAACTGTTTTTT; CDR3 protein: CASRQGQALNEKLFF
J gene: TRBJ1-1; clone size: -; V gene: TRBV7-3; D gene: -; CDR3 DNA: TGTGCCAGCAGCTTAAGGCAACACACTGAAGCTTTCTTT; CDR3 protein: CASSLRQHTEAFF
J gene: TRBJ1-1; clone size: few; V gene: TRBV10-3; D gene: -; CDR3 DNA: TGTGCCATCAGTGAGACGGGAGGGACCGCCACTGAAGCTTTCTTT; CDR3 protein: CAISETGGTATEAFF
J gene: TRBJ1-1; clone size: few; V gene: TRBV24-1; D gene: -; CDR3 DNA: TGTGCCACCAGTGATGCCCTGGGCGCTGAAGCTTTCTTT; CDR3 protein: CATSDALGAEAFF
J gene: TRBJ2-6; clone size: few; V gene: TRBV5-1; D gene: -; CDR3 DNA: TGCGCCAGCAGCTTCGGCCCTGGGGCCAACGTCCTGACTTTC; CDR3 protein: CASSFGPGANVLTF
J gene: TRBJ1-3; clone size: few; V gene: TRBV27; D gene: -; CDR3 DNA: TGTGCCAGCAGGGCCCCCGGTGGAAACACCATATATTTT; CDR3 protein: CASRAPGGNTIYF
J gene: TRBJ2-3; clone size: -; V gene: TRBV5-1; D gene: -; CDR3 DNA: TGCGCCAGCAGTCGGGGACCCGTTGATACGCAGTATTTT; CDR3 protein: CASSRGPVDTQYF
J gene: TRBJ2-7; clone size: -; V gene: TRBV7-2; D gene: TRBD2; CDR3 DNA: TGTGCCAGCAGCTTAGCGATGGCGGGGGGGCTCGAGCAGTACTTC; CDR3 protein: CASSLAMAGGLEQYF
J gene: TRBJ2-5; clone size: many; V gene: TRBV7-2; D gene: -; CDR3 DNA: TGTGCCAGCAGCCGAACTAGGAAGGGAGAGACCCAGTACTTC; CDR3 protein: CASSRTRKGETQYF
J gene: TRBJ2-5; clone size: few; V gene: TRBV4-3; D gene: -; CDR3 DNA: TGCGCCAGCAGCCAAGGGCCAGATTGGTACCAAGAGACCCAGTACTTC; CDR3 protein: CASSQGPDWYQETQYF
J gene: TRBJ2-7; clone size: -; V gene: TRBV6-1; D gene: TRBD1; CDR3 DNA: TGTGCCAGCAGCCGCGACAGGGGGAAATTCTACGAGCAGTACTTC; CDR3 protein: CASSRDRGKFYEQYF
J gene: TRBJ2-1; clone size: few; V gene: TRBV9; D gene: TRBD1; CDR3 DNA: TGTGCCAGCAGCGTAGATCGGACAGGGCGGAACAATGAGCAGTTCTTC; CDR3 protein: CASSVDRTGRNNEQFF
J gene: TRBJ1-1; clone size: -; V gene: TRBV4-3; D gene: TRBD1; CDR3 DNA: TGCGCCAGCAGCCAAGGACCCCGGACAGGGTGGAACACTGAAGCTTTCTTT; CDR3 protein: CASSQGPRTGWNTEAFF
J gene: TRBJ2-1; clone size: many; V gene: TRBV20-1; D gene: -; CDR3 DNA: TGCAGTGCTTTCGACCGGGACCTCCCGTTCTTC; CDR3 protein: CSAFDRDLPFF
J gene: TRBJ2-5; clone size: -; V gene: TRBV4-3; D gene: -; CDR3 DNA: TGCGCCAGCAGCCAAGACTGGGCGGAGACCCAGCACTTC; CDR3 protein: CASSQDWAETQHF
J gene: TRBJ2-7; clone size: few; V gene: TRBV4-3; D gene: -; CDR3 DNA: TGCGCCAGCAGCCAAGATATCGGACGGAGCTCCTACGAGCAGTACTTC; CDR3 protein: CASSQDIGRSSYEQYF
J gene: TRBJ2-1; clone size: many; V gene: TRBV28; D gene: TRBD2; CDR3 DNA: TGTGCCAGCGGCCCGACTAGCGGGGATGAGCAGTTCTTC; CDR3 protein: CASGPTSGDEQFF
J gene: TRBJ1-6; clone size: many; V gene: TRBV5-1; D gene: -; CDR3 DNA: TGCGCCAGCAGCTGGGGTCCTCTTGGGACCCTCCACTTT; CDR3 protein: CASSWGPLGTLHF
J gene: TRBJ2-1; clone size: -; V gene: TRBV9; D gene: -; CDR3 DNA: TGTGCCAGCAGCCCCCCCGGGGTACACAATGAGCAGTTCTTC; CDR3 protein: CASSPPGVHNEQFF